Sequencing of this T cell receptor beta chain was carried out in a study of T cells after yellow fever vaccination. Study-wide findings and caveats: Contaminating bulk clonotypes could be abundant in FACS-sorted repertoires. Relatively few clonotypes were ones that appeared in both CD4 and CD8 compartments. Post-booster reappearance was seen for most primary-vaccination clones (96% CD4, roughly 86% CD8).

The CDR3 has 15 residues. CDR1 and CDR2 from the germline V gene are DFQATT and SNEGSKA (reference sequence). V lost 0 bases, J lost 4 bases, and 15 bases lay in between. A remark on this clonotype: Its antigen is currently unknown.

TCRdb reprocessed the 5' RACE reads with MiXCR, giving one entry per CDR3 protein. The sample records fewer than 450,000 distinct CDR3 sequences, around 8.1% being singletons. This sample comprised PBMCs, obtained 45 days after the first yellow fever vaccination. The chain is built from TRBV20-1 and TRBJ1-2; perhaps TRBD1 as D (5 bases). This receptor was taken from a man between 18 and 35 years old who received the YFV17D yellow fever vaccine. The CDR3 spells CSARDQGEIFYGYTF. Written as DNA, the CDR3 is TGCAGTGCTAGAGATCAAGGGGAGATCTTCTATGGCTACACCTTC.